What follows are 25 T cell receptor beta chains derived from one specimen sequenced in a study of post-analysis software for immune sequencing data. Study-level points and caveats: Among four to six TRBV segments more frequent in patients than controls were TRBV5-6, TRBV5-1 and TRBV20-1.

Unique molecular identifiers had been added to the TCR beta cDNA libraries. Using its own MiXCR run on the PCR reads, TCRdb lists one record per CDR3 protein. The sample holds roughly 730,000 distinct CDR3 sequences, 30% seen once. These TCRs are of unknown antigen specificity. The sequenced sample was blood. These receptors all come from a girl aged 10 to 17 with multiple sclerosis.

The chain has TRBV11-2 and TRBJ2-6, with D possibly being TRBD1 (6 bases). V was clipped by 5 bases and J by 2 bases, with 10 bases between them. This CDR3 contains 15 residues. Germline CDR1 and CDR2: SGHAT and FQNNGV. In nucleotides, the CDR3 is TGTGCCAGCAGCGCGTCAGGGGCTGGGGCCAACGTCCTGACTTTC. Its translation: CASSASGAGANVLTF.

This clonotype was seen more than once but under ten times. The rearrangement joins TRBV20-1 to TRBJ2-7, with D uncertain. Germline CDR1 reads DFQATT; CDR2 reads SNEGSKA (reference sequence). This CDR3 has 14 residues. The V end was cut by 2 bases, the J end by 1 base, with 12 bases between. The CDR3 region is CSARTASESYEQYF. The CDR3 DNA is TGCAGTGCTAGAACGGCGTCGGAGTCCTACGAGCAGTACTTC.

The J gene is TRBJ2-1, the V gene TRBV6-5; TRBD1 matches 10 bases. This CDR3 has 18 amino acids. In germline, CDR1 is MNHEY, CDR2 SVGAGI. With V trimmed by 0 bases and J by 7 bases, 12 bases remained unmatched. CDR3 bases: TGTGCCAGCAGTTACTCGGTTCCGGGACAGGGGCATCGTAATGAGCAGTTCTTC. Protein: CASSYSVPGQGHRNEQFF.

This clonotype was detected a few times. The rearrangement links TRBV6-6 to TRBJ2-3; TRBD2 might be the D (6 bases). The CDR3 totals 16 residues. Germline V gene data show CDR1 as MNHNY and CDR2 as SVGAGI (reference sequence). Trimming left V 6 bases short and J 1 base short, with 17 bases between. This CDR3 reads CASRSMPGLRTDTQYF. The CDR3 DNA reads as TGTGCCAGCAGATCAATGCCGGGACTCCGCACAGATACGCAGTATTTT.

This clonotype was seen more than once but under ten times. CDR3 amino acids: CDLDGRKIYEQYF. In DNA, the CDR3 is TGTGACTTAGACGGACGGAAAATCTACGAGCAGTACTTC. The chain joins TRBV24-1 to TRBJ2-7; no clear D gene. The CDR3 length is 13 residues. CDR1 is KGHDR, CDR2 SFDVKD, per germline.

The table lists this clonotype with many counts. The V and J genes are TRBV6-5 and TRBJ2-7, with D perhaps matching TRBD1 (6 bases). Trimming took 7 bases from V and 4 from J, leaving 14 bases between them. In germline, CDR1 is MNHEY, CDR2 SVGAGI. The CDR3 extends over 13 amino acids. The CDR3 DNA reads TGTGCCAGCACGGCAGGGGCTGGTTACGAGCAGTACTTC. It yields the protein CASTAGAGYEQYF.

CDR3 nucleotides: TGTGCCAGCAGCTTAGGATCAGACGTAGAGACCCAGTACTTC. It is translated as CASSLGSDVETQYF. V usage is TRBV7-9 and J usage is TRBJ2-7; D unresolved. The J call may be mistaken, given a closer DNA end match to TRBJ2-5. Germline V CDR1 and CDR2: SEHNR, FQNEAQ (reference sequence). The CDR3 is 14 amino acids.

This clonotype has just a few counts. This rearrangement joins TRBV5-1 to TRBJ2-1; the match to TRBD1 covers 7 bases. The CDR3 is 16 amino acids. CDR1 SGHRS and CDR2 YFSETQ come from the germline V gene. The V segment lost 4 bases and the J segment 0 bases; nucleotides outside the gene matches: 7. CDR3 protein: CASSRTGQSSYNEQFF. The CDR3 DNA is TGCGCCAGCAGCCGGACAGGCCAAAGCTCCTACAATGAGCAGTTCTTC.

The chain combines TRBV6-5 with TRBJ2-3, with 11 bases identical to TRBD1. Germline V gene sequence: CDR1 MNHEY, CDR2 SVGAGI. The CDR3 extends over 16 amino acids. V lost 6 bases, J lost 3 bases, and 8 bases stayed unmatched. CDR3 sequence: CASRYSRDRGTDTQYF. As DNA, the CDR3 is TGTGCCAGCAGATATAGCCGGGACAGGGGGACAGATACGCAGTATTTT.

This clonotype turned up a few times. The CDR3 protein is CASSQVGGVREQFF. The CDR3, as DNA: TGTGCCAGCAGCCAAGTAGGAGGGGTTAGGGAGCAGTTCTTC. This chain uses TRBV14 with TRBJ2-1; D is perhaps TRBD2 (6 bases). The CDR3 is made up of 14 amino acids. CDR1 is SGHDN and CDR2 is FVKESK in the germline V gene. Trimming took off 1 base at V and 10 bases at J, with 14 bases between the two ends.

This chain connects TRBV18 to TRBJ2-5; TRBD1 or TRBD2 may be the D gene (5 bases each). The germline gives CDR1 KGHSH, CDR2 LQKENI. The germline V and J ends were trimmed by 1 base and 4 bases, with 19 bases remaining between them. CDR3 length: 17 residues. CDR3 bases: TGTGCCAGCTCACCACTATCGGCTGCAGGGAGAATAGAGACCCAGTACTTC. Translation gives CASSPLSAAGRIETQYF.

This clonotype occurred a few times. This chain links TRBV6-5 with TRBJ1-5; no clear D gene. Per germline, CDR1 MNHEY and CDR2 SVGAGI. The CDR3 is made up of 15 amino acids. Trimming took off 0 bases at V and 2 bases at J, with 8 bases between the two ends. CDR3 sequence: CASSYSTLGNQPQHF. CDR3 coding DNA: TGTGCCAGCAGTTACTCGACTTTGGGCAATCAGCCCCAGCATTTT.

This chain joins TRBV20-1 and TRBJ1-1; a possible D gene is TRBD1 (6 bases). V lost 3 bases, J lost 4 bases, and 15 bases lay in between. The CDR3 loop spans 14 amino acids. Germline lookup yields CDR1 DFQATT and CDR2 SNEGSKA (reference sequence). CDR3 DNA: TGCAGTGCTAGTCCCGCAGGGGTTCCCACTGAAGCTTTCTTT. Amino acids: CSASPAGVPTEAFF.

The V and J genes are TRBV11-2 and TRBJ2-1; TRBD2 matches at 8 bases. CDR3 size: 14 residues. The germline gives CDR1 SGHAT, CDR2 FQNNGV. Losses at the gene ends were 6 bases for V and 8 bases for J; bases not matched to a gene: 9. In DNA, the CDR3 is TGTGCCAGCAGGGCTAGCGGGTCCTTCCATGAGCAGTTCTTC. It codes for CASRASGSFHEQFF. The entire variable domain, with the rest obtained from reference TRBV11-2 and TRBJ2-1, is as follows: EAGVAQSPRYKIIEKRQSVAFWCNPISGHATLYWYQQILGQGPKLLIQFQNNGVVDDSQLPKDRFSAERLKGVDSTLKIQPAKLEDSAVYLCASRASGSFHEQFFGPGTRLTVL.

For this clonotype: This clone may be a read error of a much larger clone one base away. The V and J genes are TRBV4-3 and TRBJ2-7, with 10 bases identical to TRBD2. CDR1 is LGHNA, CDR2 YSLEER, per germline. This CDR3 contains 19 residues. Trimming took 1 base from V and 5 from J; bases not matched to a gene: 17. The chain's CDR3 is CASSQVQSSSGSSPHEQYF. Written as DNA, the CDR3 is TGCGCCAGCAGCCAAGTCCAAAGTTCTAGCGGGAGTAGTCCCCACGAGCAGTACTTC.

This clonotype was seen more than once but under ten times. The genes are TRBV27 and TRBJ2-3; D remains unclear. CDR1 and CDR2 (germline): MNHEY, SMNVEV (reference sequence). Trimming shortened V by 2 bases and J by 6 bases, and 12 bases separated the two germline ends. The CDR3 has 14 residues. The CDR3 region is CASSLGATPDTQYF. In nucleotides, the CDR3 is TGTGCCAGCAGTTTAGGCGCAACCCCCGATACGCAGTATTTT.

This clonotype has only a few counts. The chain joins TRBV6-2 or TRBV6-3 to TRBJ2-3, with TRBD2 as a possible D gene (6 bases). Germline V gives CDR1 MNHEY, CDR2 SVGEGT. Trimming cost V 6 bases and J 6 bases, with 16 bases left between them. The CDR3 totals 14 residues. The CDR3 sequence: CASRRDFRYDTQYF. The CDR3 bases are TGTGCCAGCAGGCGGGACTTTCGTTATGATACGCAGTATTTT.

The V gene is TRBV20-1, the J gene TRBJ2-3; D is uncertain. The CDR3 runs to 14 residues. The germline CDR1 and CDR2 sequences are DFQATT and SNEGSKA (reference sequence). V was clipped by 5 bases and J by 0 bases, with 12 bases between them. The CDR3 is CSADPQSSTDTQYF. The CDR3 DNA is TGCAGTGCTGACCCGCAGTCCAGCACAGATACGCAGTATTTT.

This clonotype has a handful of counts. The CDR3, as DNA: TGTGCCAGCAGCTTAGATTCCGCAACAGGGTTTGAAGCTTTCTTT. This gives the protein CASSLDSATGFEAFF. The chain is built from TRBV11-2 and TRBJ1-1, with a possible D match to TRBD1 (6 bases). Germline CDR1 and CDR2: SGHAT and FQNNGV. This CDR3 contains 15 residues. Trimming pared 0 bases from V and 7 bases from J, leaving 15 bases between.

The table lists this clonotype with a few counts. The chain joins TRBV6-5 to TRBJ2-3, with D tentatively TRBD1 or TRBD2 (7 bases each). The germline V and J ends were trimmed by 2 bases and 4 bases, with 25 bases remaining between them. Germline V lookup: CDR1 MNHEY, CDR2 SVGAGI. CDR3 size: 19 residues. CDR3 sequence reads: CASSYRAGGGRETADTQYF. The CDR3 DNA sequence: TGTGCCAGCAGTTACCGGGCAGGGGGGGGACGGGAGACGGCAGATACGCAGTATTTT.

The CDR3 reads CASRLGDEQFF. The CDR3 DNA sequence: TGTGCCAGCAGGTTGGGGGATGAGCAGTTCTTC. The chain employs TRBV27 and TRBJ2-1, with D perhaps being TRBD1 or TRBD2 (5 bases each). The V end lost 6 bases, the J end lost 8 bases, and 8 bases lay between the germline ends. This CDR3 contains 11 residues. From germline, CDR1 is MNHEY and CDR2 SMNVEV (reference sequence).

This clonotype was recorded a few times. The gene calls are TRBV12-3 or TRBV12-4 and TRBJ2-7, with D tentatively TRBD1 (7 bases). The CDR3 runs 14 residues. The V end was cut by 6 bases, the J end by 3 bases, with 15 bases between. The CDR3 nucleotides read TGTGCCAGCAGGGGGGGACAGACATTCTACGAGCAGTACTTC. Amino acid sequence: CASRGGQTFYEQYF.

This clonotype showed up just a few times. The chain is built from TRBV20-1 and TRBJ1-5; D gene ambiguous. There are 11 residues in the CDR3. CDR1 is DFQATT and CDR2 is SNEGSKA in the germline V gene (reference sequence). The V gene lost 3 bases and the J gene lost 4 bases, with 4 bases spanning the gap. CDR3 coding DNA: TGCAGTGCTAGCCGGAATCAGCCCCAGCATTTT. It encodes CSASRNQPQHF.

The J gene is TRBJ2-1, the V gene TRBV5-1, with 7 positions matching TRBD1. Germline V gene data show CDR1 as SGHRS and CDR2 as YFSETQ. With V trimmed by 4 bases and J by 0 bases, 7 bases remained unmatched. CDR3 size: 16 residues. CDR3: CASSETQGSSYNEQFF. In DNA, the CDR3 is TGCGCCAGCAGCGAAACACAGGGGAGCTCCTACAATGAGCAGTTCTTC.

This clonotype occurred a few times. This chain links TRBV27 with TRBJ1-6; unclear D gene. V lost 0 bases, J lost 12 bases, and 9 bases lay in between. The germline gives CDR1 MNHEY, CDR2 SMNVEV (reference sequence). CDR3 size: 13 residues. CDR3 loop: CASSLSPNRPLHF. The CDR3 DNA reads as TGTGCCAGCAGTTTATCCCCTAACAGACCCCTCCACTTT.